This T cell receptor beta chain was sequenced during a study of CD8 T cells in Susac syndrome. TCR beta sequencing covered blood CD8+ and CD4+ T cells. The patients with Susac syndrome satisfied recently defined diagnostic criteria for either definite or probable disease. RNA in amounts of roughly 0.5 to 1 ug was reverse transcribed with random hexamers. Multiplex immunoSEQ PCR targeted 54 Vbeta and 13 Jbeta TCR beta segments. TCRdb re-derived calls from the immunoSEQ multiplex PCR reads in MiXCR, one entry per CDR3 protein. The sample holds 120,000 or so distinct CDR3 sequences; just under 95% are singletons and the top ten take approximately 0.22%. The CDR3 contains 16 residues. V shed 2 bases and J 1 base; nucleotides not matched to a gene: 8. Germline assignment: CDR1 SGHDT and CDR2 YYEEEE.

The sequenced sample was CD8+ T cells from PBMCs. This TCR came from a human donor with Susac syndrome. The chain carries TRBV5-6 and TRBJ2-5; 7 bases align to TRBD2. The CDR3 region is CASSLRLAVAQETQYF. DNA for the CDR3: TGTGCCAGCAGCTTACGACTAGCTGTGGCCCAAGAGACCCAGTACTTC. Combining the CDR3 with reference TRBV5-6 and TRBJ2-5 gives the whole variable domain DAGVTQSPTHLIKTRGQQVTLRCSPKSGHDTVSWYQQALGQGPQFIFQYYEEEERQRGNFPDRFSGHQFPNYSSELNVNALLLGDSALYLCASSLRLAVAQETQYFGPGTRLLVL.